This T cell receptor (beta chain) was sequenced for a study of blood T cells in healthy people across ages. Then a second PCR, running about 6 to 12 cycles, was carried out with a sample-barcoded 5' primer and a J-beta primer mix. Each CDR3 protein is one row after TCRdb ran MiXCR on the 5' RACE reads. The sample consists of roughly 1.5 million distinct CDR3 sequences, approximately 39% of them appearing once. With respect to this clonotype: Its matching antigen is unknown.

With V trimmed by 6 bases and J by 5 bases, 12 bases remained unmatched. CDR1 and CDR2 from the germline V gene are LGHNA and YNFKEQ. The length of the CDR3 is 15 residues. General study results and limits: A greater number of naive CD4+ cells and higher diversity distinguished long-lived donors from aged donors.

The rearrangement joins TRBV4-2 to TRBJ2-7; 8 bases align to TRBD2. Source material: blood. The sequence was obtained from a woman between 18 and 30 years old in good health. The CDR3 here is CASRDIREGFHEQYF. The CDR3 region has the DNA TGTGCCAGCAGGGACATCCGGGAGGGTTTCCACGAGCAGTACTTC.